The 8 T cell receptor beta chains below come from one sample, sequenced in a study of T cell responses to AZD1222 COVID-19 vaccine. The method was immunoSEQ multiplex PCR; TCRdb's version includes in-frame clones alone and lacks a portion of them. This table has about 190,000 clones, around 90% appearing once. Sequences were derived from peripheral blood, sampled on day 0 of AZD1222 vaccination. These receptors originate from an adult in good health.

The CDR3, as DNA: TGTGCCAGCAGCTTATATCGGGACAGCAGTGCCGAGCAGTACTTC. It encodes CASSLYRDSSAEQYF. V usage is TRBV7-6 and J usage is TRBJ2-7; 7 bases map to TRBD1. This CDR3 has 15 amino acids. V shed 2 bases, J shed 6 bases, and the junction held 10 bases outside the gene matches. Germline CDR1 is SGHVS and CDR2 is FNYEAQ.

This rearrangement joins TRBV12-5 to TRBJ1-1; D is uncertain. This CDR3 comprises 14 residues. Trimming took off 1 base at V and 1 base at J, with 7 bases between the two ends. Germline CDR1 LGHNT, CDR2 FRNRAP. This CDR3 is CASGLERQNTEAFF. CDR3 DNA: TGTGCTAGTGGTTTGGAAAGACAGAACACTGAAGCTTTCTTT.

The chain recombines TRBV27 with TRBJ1-2; TRBD1 agrees at 7 bases. The junction had 4 bases not matched to a gene; V was cut back by 0 bases and J by 0 bases. The CDR3 consists of 16 residues. Looked up from germline, CDR1 is MNHEY and CDR2 is SMNVEV (reference sequence). The CDR3 reads CASSLSPDRANYGYTF. As DNA, the CDR3 is TGTGCCAGCAGTTTATCCCCCGACAGGGCTAACTATGGCTACACCTTC.

J is TRBJ2-5 and V is TRBV29-1, with D unclear. The V and J ends lost 0 bases and 1 base respectively, with 9 bases between them. Germline lookup yields CDR1 SQVTM and CDR2 ANQGSEA. The CDR3 has 14 amino acids. The CDR3 spells CSVEEPRTQETQYF. As DNA, the CDR3 is TGCAGCGTTGAAGAGCCCCGCACCCAAGAGACCCAGTACTTC.

The chain carries TRBV7-2 and TRBJ1-6; perhaps TRBD1 as D (6 bases). The CDR3 extends over 16 amino acids. Germline V gives CDR1 SGHTA, CDR2 FQGNSA. V was clipped by 1 base and J by 9 bases, with 16 bases between them. The CDR3 sequence is CASSLVRMGAGSPLHF. The DNA for the CDR3 is TGTGCCAGCAGCTTAGTTCGGATGGGGGCTGGTTCACCCCTCCACTTT.

This sequence joins TRBV28 and TRBJ1-1, with D perhaps matching TRBD1 (5 bases). The V gene lost 6 bases and the J gene lost 2 bases, with 16 bases spanning the gap. Germline assignment: CDR1 MDHEN and CDR2 SYDVKM. The CDR3 contains 15 residues. The CDR3 coding sequence is TGTGCCAGCAGAGAAGGCGGGGACTCAAACACTGAAGCTTTCTTT. It translates to CASREGGDSNTEAFF.

V gene TRBV7-8 combines with J gene TRBJ1-2; D call uncertain. Germline lookup yields CDR1 SGHVS and CDR2 FQNEAQ. The CDR3 totals 12 residues. Trimming pared 4 bases from V and 5 bases from J, leaving 8 bases between. CDR3: CASSSRAYGYTF. The CDR3 nucleotides read TGTGCCAGCAGCTCCCGAGCGTATGGCTACACCTTC.

The chain employs TRBV6-6 and TRBJ1-3; 7 positions agree with TRBD1. The CDR3 is made up of 15 amino acids. Germline V gene lookup returns CDR1 MNHNY and CDR2 SVGAGI (reference sequence). V trimming: 6 bases; J trimming: 0 bases; junction bases outside the gene matches: 5. The CDR3 loop is CASSAGTVSGNTIYF. In nucleotides, the CDR3 is TGTGCCAGCAGCGCTGGGACAGTCTCTGGAAACACCATATATTTT.